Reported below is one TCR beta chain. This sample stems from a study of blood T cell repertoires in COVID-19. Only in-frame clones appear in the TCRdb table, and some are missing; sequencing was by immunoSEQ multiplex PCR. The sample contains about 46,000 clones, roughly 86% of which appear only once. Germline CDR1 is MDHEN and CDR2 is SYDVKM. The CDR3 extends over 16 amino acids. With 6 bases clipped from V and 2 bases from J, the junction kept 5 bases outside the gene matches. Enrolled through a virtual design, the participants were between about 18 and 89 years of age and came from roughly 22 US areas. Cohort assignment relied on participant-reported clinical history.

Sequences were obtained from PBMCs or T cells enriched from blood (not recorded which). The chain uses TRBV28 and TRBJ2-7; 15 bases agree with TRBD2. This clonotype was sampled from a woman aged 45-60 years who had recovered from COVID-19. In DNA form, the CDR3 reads TGTGCCAGCAGCTCCGGGACTAGCGGGGGGACCTACGAGCAGTACTTC. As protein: CASSSGTSGGTYEQYF.